This entry is about one TCR beta chain. Amplification of the TCR beta CDR3 was achieved through multiplex PCR with 32 V and 13 J primers. MiXCR, run by TCRdb on the multiplex PCR reads, gives a single entry per CDR3 protein. This sample has tens of thousands of distinct CDR3 sequences, with 28% found just once. This sample is drawn from a study of immune heterogeneity within non-small cell lung tumors. The overall study: In total, the tumors were 4 squamous cell carcinomas, approximately ten non-squamous carcinomas and 1 not otherwise specified.

Germline lookup yields CDR1 MNHNS and CDR2 SASEGT. This CDR3 is 14 amino acids long. For each sample, template was 600 ng of bulk tumor genomic DNA. Several biopsies per primary tumor, spaced far apart, were taken during surgery. Surgery that was curative in intent was performed on patients with untreated, newly diagnosed non-small cell lung cancer. The chain has TRBV6-1 and TRBJ2-7; D could derive from TRBD1 or TRBD2 (6 bases each). Sequenced material: lung tumor tissue. This sequence was found in a man aged 35-49 years with non-small cell lung cancer. CDR3 sequence reads: CGSYSAEGGHEQYF. CDR3 bases: TGTGGCAGTTACAGCGCGGAGGGGGGCCACGAGCAGTACTTC.